This TCR beta chain came from a study of beta chain features in type 1 diabetes. Study-wide background: Examination of sorted cells across all samples involved approximately 100,000,000 cells.

This clone has only a few counts. Its specificity is not known. The V gene lost 2 bases and the J gene lost 2 bases, with 13 bases spanning the gap. The CDR3 runs to 16 residues. CDR1 is GTSNPN, CDR2 SVGIG, per germline (reference sequence). Findings of the study overall: Sequencing from cDNA could over-represent high-TCR-expressing cells. Researchers report that Type 1 diabetes patients had moderately but significantly shorter TCRB CDR3s across all four CD4+ subsets.

Via the markers CD45RO/CCR7/CD25/CD127/CD95/CD27, stem cell-like memory, regulatory, central memory and naive CD4+ cells were sorted. The isolated RNA, all of it, was reverse transcribed, so expressed TCRB transcripts were what got sequenced. Method: immunoSEQ multiplex PCR; TCRdb's copy keeps in-frame clones and lacks some. The sample has approximately 400,000 clones, more than 13% seen once. Specimen: naive CD4+ T cells from blood. The TCR sequence derives from a young woman in good health. The rearrangement links TRBV30 to TRBJ2-6; no definite D call. DNA for the CDR3: TGTGCCTGGAGTTATTGGGCAGGAACTGGGGCCAACGTCCTGACTTTC. This encodes CAWSYWAGTGANVLTF.